A single sample is the source of the 13 T cell receptor beta chains below, sequenced in a study of PD-1 blockade in mismatch repair-deficient tumors. The repertoire was sequenced with immunoSEQ multiplex PCR; TCRdb's copy has only in-frame clones and lacks some. The data contain some 48,000 clones, approximately 84% of them singletons. The sequences come from peripheral blood, collected about 4.5 months after starting pembrolizumab. Every receptor here comes from an adult with mismatch repair-deficient cancer.

The chain recombines TRBV19 with TRBJ1-4; D uncertain. The CDR3 sequence is 15 residues long. V was cut by 7 bases and J by 10 bases, with 22 bases left in between. CDR1 is LNHDA and CDR2 is SQIVND in the germline V gene (reference sequence). CDR3 in DNA: TGTGCCAGTAAAGCCCCGGCCCGGGCGGAGGGAAAACTGTTTTTT. Residues: CASKAPARAEGKLFF.

This clone has just one count. The chain uses TRBV7-8 and TRBJ1-3; no reliable D call. The CDR3 has 15 residues. Germline values: CDR1 SGHVS, CDR2 FQNEAQ. V dropped 1 base and J dropped 4 bases, with 11 bases sitting between them. CDR3 in DNA: TGTGCCAGCAGCTTAGAGACCGGTGACGGAAACACCATATATTTT. It codes for CASSLETGDGNTIYF.

J is TRBJ2-1 and V is TRBV9; 11 nucleotides line up with TRBD2. This CDR3 contains 16 residues. V lost 4 bases to trimming and J lost 4 bases; unmatched junction nucleotides: 7. Germline loops: CDR1 SGDLS, CDR2 YYNGEE. CDR3 region: CASSILAGGPYNEQFF. The CDR3 region has the DNA TGTGCCAGCAGCATTTTAGCGGGAGGGCCGTACAATGAGCAGTTCTTC.

The sample holds a few counts of this clone. The rearrangement links TRBV7-2 to TRBJ1-2; D remains ambiguous. The CDR3 has 13 amino acids. V lost 4 bases to trimming and J lost 3 bases, with 9 bases between them. Germline V gives CDR1 SGHTA, CDR2 FQGNSA. The CDR3 protein is CASSYDRYYGYTF. The CDR3, as DNA: TGTGCCAGCAGCTACGACCGATACTATGGCTACACCTTC.

Here the CDR3 DNA reads TGTGCCTGGAGGGTATATGGGGGGGGTACGCAGTATTTT. This encodes CAWRVYGGGTQYF. The chain combines TRBV30 with TRBJ2-3; 7 positions match TRBD2. The V gene's germline CDR1 is GTSNPN and CDR2 SVGIG (reference sequence). This CDR3 comprises 13 residues. Losses at the gene ends were 3 bases for V and 8 bases for J; bases not matched to a gene: 8.

V is TRBV7-6 and J is TRBJ2-6, with a possible D match to TRBD1 (6 bases). CDR1 and CDR2 (germline): SGHVS, FNYEAQ. The V end was cut by 2 bases, the J end by 0 bases, with 11 bases between. The CDR3 extends over 17 amino acids. The CDR3 is CASSLTTGFSGANVLTF. CDR3 DNA sequence: TGTGCCAGCAGCTTAACGACAGGATTCTCTGGGGCCAACGTCCTGACTTTC.

This chain connects TRBV10-2 to TRBJ1-2; D is ambiguous. V was trimmed by 6 bases and J by 3 bases, leaving 20 bases between them. CDR1 WSHSY and CDR2 SAAADI come from the germline V gene. The CDR3 runs to 16 residues. CDR3: CASSPPGLKRDYGYTF. CDR3 in DNA: TGCGCCAGCAGCCCGCCGGGTCTCAAAAGGGACTATGGCTACACCTTC.

The rearrangement joins TRBV29-1 to TRBJ2-1, with a possible D match to TRBD2 (6 bases). Germline V gene data show CDR1 as SQVTM and CDR2 as ANQGSEA. The germline V and J ends were trimmed by 3 bases and 1 base, with 10 bases remaining between them. The CDR3 is made up of 14 amino acids. The CDR3 nucleotides read TGCAGCGTTGACGCGGGACCATCCTACAATGAGCAGTTCTTC. This translates into CSVDAGPSYNEQFF.

The CDR3 DNA sequence: TGTGCCAGCAGCCCTAGCGGGAACCCCTACGAGCAGTACTTC. Its translation is CASSPSGNPYEQYF. V usage is TRBV4-2 and J usage is TRBJ2-7; 9 bases agree with TRBD2. The CDR3 runs 14 residues. The ends lost 4 bases at V and 2 bases at J; junction bases unmatched: 3. From germline, CDR1 is LGHNA and CDR2 YNFKEQ.

By its share, this clone is medium-sized. The genes are TRBV11-3 and TRBJ1-1; D is possibly TRBD1 (5 bases). The CDR3 covers 11 residues. CDR1 and CDR2 (germline): SGHNT, YENEEA. Trimming took 5 bases from V and 5 from J, leaving 6 bases between them. The chain's CDR3 is CASSGGTEAFF. The CDR3 bases are TGTGCCAGCAGCGGGGGGACTGAAGCTTTCTTT.

The chain joins TRBV18 to TRBJ1-1; 7 positions agree with TRBD1. This CDR3 contains 16 residues. From germline, CDR1 is KGHSH and CDR2 LQKENI. The V and J ends lost 0 bases and 0 bases, in that order; junction bases with no gene match: 4. CDR3 nucleotide sequence: TGTGCCAGCTCACCACCAGATACAGGGGTGAACACTGAAGCTTTCTTT. It encodes CASSPPDTGVNTEAFF.

This clone appeared a single time. The chain joins TRBV11-3 to TRBJ1-5; D gene unclear. The germline gives CDR1 SGHNT, CDR2 YENEEA. Trimming removed 0 bases from V and 0 bases from J, with 6 bases in between. The CDR3 is 15 amino acids. Written as DNA, the CDR3 is TGTGCCAGCAGCTTAGACTACTATAGCAATCAGCCCCAGCATTTT. As protein: CASSLDYYSNQPQHF.

This chain joins TRBV2 and TRBJ1-1, with D possibly matching TRBD1 (6 bases). CDR1 SNHLY and CDR2 FYNNEI come from the germline V gene. The CDR3 consists of 13 residues. Trimming left V 2 bases short and J 5 bases short, with 9 bases between. For the CDR3, the DNA is TGTGCCAGCAGTGAATCAGGGGTTACTGAAGCTTTCTTT. Translation: CASSESGVTEAFF. The full variable domain, rest sourced from reference TRBV2 and TRBJ1-1, is EPEVTQTPSHQVTQMGQEVILRCVPISNHLYFYWYRQILGQKVEFLVSFYNNEISEKSEIFDDQFSVERPDGSNFTLKIRSTKLEDSAMYFCASSESGVTEAFFGQGTRLTVV.